One sample yielded the 14 T cell receptor beta chains listed below, sequenced in a study of cytomegalovirus exposure and HLA in healthy donors. PCR primers comprised 60 Vbeta and 13 Jbeta primers. The assay was immunoSEQ multiplex PCR, and TCRdb's table has in-frame clones only and misses some. Of about 190,000 clones listed, roughly 73% are singletons. Sequenced sample: PBMCs. These receptors were taken from a woman aged 25 to 39 in good health and CMV-seropositive.

The gene calls are TRBV5-4 and TRBJ2-5; 8 bases are shared with TRBD2. The trim removed 4 bases at V and 3 bases at J, leaving 8 bases unmatched. Germline values: CDR1 SGHNT, CDR2 YYREEE (reference sequence). The CDR3 is 15 amino acids. Here the CDR3 reads CASSPTSGVEETQYF. The CDR3 nucleotides read TGTGCCAGCAGCCCAACTAGCGGAGTGGAAGAGACCCAGTACTTC.

In DNA, the CDR3 is TGTGCCAGCAGCTTACTGTTACAGGGGGCCACAGATACGCAGTATTTT. It encodes CASSLLLQGATDTQYF. This chain connects TRBV7-6 to TRBJ2-3; 9 nucleotides match TRBD1. J lost 2 bases, V lost 2 bases, and 5 bases had no gene match. CDR3 length equals 16 residues. Per germline, CDR1 SGHVS and CDR2 FNYEAQ.

This chain links TRBV15 with TRBJ1-1; D not certain. This CDR3 contains 14 residues. Per the germline V gene, CDR1 is LNHNV and CDR2 is YYDKDF (reference sequence). Trimming took 0 bases from V and 11 from J, leaving 16 bases between them. The CDR3 nucleotides are TGTGCCACCAGCAGAGATCATGACCAGACTGCTGCTTTCTTT. This encodes CATSRDHDQTAAFF.

The rearrangement joins TRBV15 to TRBJ2-1; TRBD2 might be the D (5 bases). This CDR3 is 18 amino acids long. Germline values: CDR1 LNHNV, CDR2 YYDKDF (reference sequence). V shed 2 bases and J shed 5 bases, with 22 bases lying between them. In DNA, the CDR3 is TGTGCCACCAGCAGATCCCGGGCGGGCGGCGCGACCAACAATGAGCAGTTCTTC. Translated, it gives CATSRSRAGGATNNEQFF.

The gene calls are TRBV30 and TRBJ2-5; TRBD1 aligns across 12 bases. V lost 8 bases, J lost 5 bases, and 6 bases stayed unmatched. The CDR3 consists of 13 residues. The germline CDR1 and CDR2 sequences are GTSNPN and SVGIG (reference sequence). The CDR3 coding sequence is TGTGCCCGGGGGACAGGGGGCGCGGAGACCCAGTACTTC. Amino acid sequence: CARGTGGAETQYF. Supplemented by reference TRBV30 and TRBJ2-5, the full variable domain reads SQTIHQWPATLVQPVGSPLSLECTVEGTSNPNLYWYRQAAGRGLQLLFYSVGIGQISSEVPQNLSASRPQDRQFILSSKKLLLSDSGFYLCARGTGGAETQYFGPGTRLLVL.

The chain joins TRBV5-1 to TRBJ1-3, with D unresolved. CDR3 length equals 15 residues. V was clipped by 4 bases and J by 0 bases, with 11 bases between them. Germline V gene sequence: CDR1 SGHRS, CDR2 YFSETQ. CDR3 bases: TGCGCCAGCAGCCCATACCTCAGCTCTGGAAACACCATATATTTT. Translated: CASSPYLSSGNTIYF.

This chain links TRBV4-1 with TRBJ2-7, with 10 bases that match TRBD2. The CDR3 contains 15 residues. Germline V lookup: CDR1 MGHRA, CDR2 YSYEKL. V lost 4 bases and J lost 3; bases outside the gene matches: 6. In DNA, the CDR3 is TGCGCCAGCAGCCGACCGACTAGCGGGCACTACGAGCAGTACTTC. Translated: CASSRPTSGHYEQYF.

The V gene is TRBV28, the J gene TRBJ2-3, with 14 bases matching TRBD2. From germline, CDR1 is MDHEN and CDR2 SYDVKM. V was clipped by 6 bases and J by 7 bases; unmatched bases: 9. This CDR3 spans 16 amino acids. CDR3 loop: CASSSLGLAGAHTQYF. The CDR3 DNA is TGTGCCAGCAGCTCACTGGGACTAGCGGGGGCGCATACGCAGTATTTT.

This clone occurred once. The chain joins TRBV18 to TRBJ2-1; TRBD2 might be the D (6 bases). V lost 3 bases and J lost 9, with 15 bases in between. From germline, CDR1 is KGHSH and CDR2 LQKENI. This CDR3 region has 14 residues. CDR3 nucleotides: TGTGCCAGCTCACCGCAACGGGAGAGCGGTGAGCAGTTCTTC. Translation: CASSPQRESGEQFF.

This chain links TRBV7-2 with TRBJ2-7, with D tentatively TRBD2 (6 bases). Per germline, CDR1 SGHTA and CDR2 FQGNSA. This CDR3 comprises 12 residues. The ends were cut back, 5 bases at V and 4 bases at J, with 9 bases in the middle. The CDR3 sequence: CASSPSGYEQYF. The CDR3 region has the DNA TGTGCCAGCAGCCCCAGCGGGTACGAGCAGTACTTC.

The V and J genes are TRBV23-1 and TRBJ2-2; 7 bases fit TRBD2. TRBV23-1 is recorded as an ORF, its role being uncertain. The CDR3 length is 15 residues. The junction had 6 bases not matched to a gene; V was cut back by 6 bases and J by 2 bases. CDR3 sequence: CASSRTRLNTGELFF. In DNA form, the CDR3 reads TGCGCCAGCAGCCGGACTAGATTAAACACCGGGGAGCTGTTTTTT.

This rearrangement joins TRBV6-1 to TRBJ1-5, with D possibly being TRBD1 (5 bases). CDR3 length: 15 amino acids. The germline CDR1 and CDR2 sequences are MNHNS and SASEGT. V was trimmed by 1 base and J by 2 bases, leaving 9 bases between them. The CDR3 nucleotides read TGTGCCAGCAGTGAAGGGGAAGGGGGCAATCAGCCCCAGCATTTT. Protein sequence: CASSEGEGGNQPQHF.

The genes are TRBV6-5 and TRBJ1-2; D possibly corresponds to TRBD1 (6 bases). V was pared by 10 bases and J by 6 bases, with 18 bases between. The germline CDR1 and CDR2 sequences are MNHEY and SVGAGI. The CDR3 covers 13 residues. CDR3 sequence: CATLLDRGHGYTF. CDR3 DNA sequence: TGTGCCACCCTACTGGACAGAGGACATGGCTACACCTTC.

The chain couples TRBV11-1 to TRBJ2-2, with D tentatively TRBD2 (7 bases). Trimming took 1 base from V and 6 from J, leaving 15 bases between them. CDR3 length: 16 residues. Germline V gives CDR1 SGHAT, CDR2 FQDESV (reference sequence). Here the CDR3 DNA reads TGTGCCAGCAGCTTAGTGGGGGGGCGCTTTTCCGGGGAGCTGTTTTTT. Translating gives CASSLVGGRFSGELFF. The variable domain in full, completed from reference TRBV11-1 and TRBJ2-2, reads EAEVAQSPRYKITEKSQAVAFWCDPISGHATLYWYRQILGQGPELLVQFQDESVVDDSQLPKDRFSAERLKGVDSTLKIQPAELGDSAMYLCASSLVGGRFSGELFFGEGSRLTVL.